Below are 14 T cell receptor beta chains sequenced from a single sample in a study of blood T cell repertoires in COVID-19. Only in-frame clones appear in the TCRdb table, and some are missing; sequencing was by immunoSEQ multiplex PCR. The table has under 200,000 clones, roughly 81% seen once. Sequencing was performed on peripheral blood. The receptors were gathered from a woman aged 50 to 65 with COVID-19, enrolled during active disease.

The V and J genes are TRBV12-5 and TRBJ1-4; 7 bases are shared with TRBD1. V lost 1 base, J lost 5 bases, and 7 bases stayed unmatched. This CDR3 spans 16 amino acids. Germline assignment: CDR1 LGHNT and CDR2 FRNRAP. CDR3 sequence: CASGLATGSWNEKLFF. CDR3 DNA: TGTGCTAGTGGTTTGGCGACAGGGAGTTGGAATGAAAAACTGTTTTTT. The full variable domain, its missing parts supplied by reference TRBV12-5 and TRBJ1-4, is DARVTQTPRHKVTEMGQEVTMRCQPILGHNTVFWYRQTMMQGLELLAYFRNRAPLDDSGMPKDRFSAEMPDATLATLKIQPSEPRDSAVYFCASGLATGSWNEKLFFGSGTQLSVL.

The chain combines TRBV7-2 with TRBJ2-3; 14 bases line up with TRBD2. The CDR3 length is 16 residues. V shed 2 bases, J shed 5 bases, and the junction held 3 bases outside the gene matches. Germline CDR1 is SGHTA and CDR2 is FQGNSA. CDR3 sequence: CASSLRLAGGIDTQYF. CDR3 in DNA: TGTGCCAGCAGCTTACGACTAGCGGGGGGGATAGATACGCAGTATTTT.

This clone was seen a few times. V gene TRBV5-4 combines with J gene TRBJ2-7; TRBD1 matches at 9 bases. CDR3 length equals 16 residues. Germline CDR1 reads SGHNT; CDR2 reads YYREEE (reference sequence). Trimming at V came to 3 bases and at J to 0 bases, leaving 7 bases not matched to a gene. The CDR3 DNA follows: TGTGCCAGCAGCTACTATGGACAGGGGAACTCCTACGAGCAGTACTTC. This encodes CASSYYGQGNSYEQYF. Supplemented by reference TRBV5-4 and TRBJ2-7, the full variable domain reads ETGVTQSPTHLIKTRGQQVTLRCSSQSGHNTVSWYQQALGQGPQFIFQYYREEENGRGNFPPRFSGLQFPNYSSELNVNALELDDSALYLCASSYYGQGNSYEQYFGPGTRLTVT.

The gene calls are TRBV4-3 and TRBJ1-1; TRBD1 might be the D (6 bases). With 0 bases removed from V and 5 bases from J, the gap between germline ends came to 16 bases. The V gene's germline CDR1 is LGHNA and CDR2 YSLEER. This CDR3 contains 16 residues. CDR3: CASSQDAGAGNTEAFF. The CDR3, as DNA: TGCGCCAGCAGCCAAGACGCGGGGGCAGGAAATACTGAAGCTTTCTTT.

This chain joins TRBV4-1 and TRBJ2-5; D perhaps matches TRBD2 (5 bases). The CDR3 loop spans 16 amino acids. The germline V and J ends were trimmed by 0 bases and 5 bases, with 16 bases remaining between them. In germline, CDR1 is MGHRA, CDR2 YSYEKL. The CDR3: CASSQEGWTGLETQYF. CDR3 DNA: TGCGCCAGCAGCCAAGAAGGGTGGACTGGATTGGAGACCCAGTACTTC.

This clone was seen just once. The chain employs TRBV5-8 and TRBJ2-1; D is unresolved. The germline V and J ends were trimmed by 0 bases and 2 bases, with 9 bases remaining between them. Germline V lookup: CDR1 SGHTS, CDR2 YDEGEE. The CDR3 runs to 15 residues. The CDR3 DNA sequence: TGTGCCAGCAGCTTGGGAGGTTGGACCTACAATGAGCAGTTCTTC. Translated, it gives CASSLGGWTYNEQFF.

The rearrangement joins TRBV12-5 to TRBJ2-5; D possibly corresponds to TRBD2 (6 bases). CDR1 and CDR2 from the germline V gene are LGHNT and FRNRAP. CDR3 size: 15 residues. Trimming shortened V by 1 base and J by 0 bases, and 9 bases separated the two germline ends. The CDR3 loop reads CASGLGVADQETQYF. The CDR3 region has the DNA TGTGCTAGTGGTTTGGGGGTAGCGGACCAAGAGACCCAGTACTTC. Filled out from reference TRBV12-5 and TRBJ2-5, the complete variable domain reads DARVTQTPRHKVTEMGQEVTMRCQPILGHNTVFWYRQTMMQGLELLAYFRNRAPLDDSGMPKDRFSAEMPDATLATLKIQPSEPRDSAVYFCASGLGVADQETQYFGPGTRLLVL.

The chain combines TRBV11-3 with TRBJ1-1, with D tentatively TRBD1 (5 bases). Per germline, CDR1 SGHNT and CDR2 YENEEA. This CDR3 is built from 14 residues. With 6 bases removed from V and 4 bases from J, the gap between germline ends came to 15 bases. CDR3 loop: CASRLTQGVTEAFF. The DNA for the CDR3 is TGTGCCAGCAGGCTTACTCAGGGCGTCACTGAAGCTTTCTTT.

V usage is TRBV30 and J usage is TRBJ1-1; 7 bases fit TRBD1. Germline V gene lookup returns CDR1 GTSNPN and CDR2 SVGIG (reference sequence). The CDR3 sequence is 17 residues long. The V gene end was trimmed by 4 bases and the J gene end by 4 bases; junction bases not matched to a gene: 18. The chain's CDR3 is CAWNPDRVPLLGTEAFF. DNA of the CDR3: TGTGCCTGGAACCCCGACAGGGTACCTCTATTGGGCACTGAAGCTTTCTTT.

The chain couples TRBV5-4 to TRBJ1-6, with 8 nucleotides matching TRBD1. This CDR3 region has 15 residues. The trim removed 3 bases at V and 7 bases at J, leaving 6 bases unmatched. Germline CDR1 SGHNT, CDR2 YYREEE (reference sequence). CDR3 in amino acids: CASSSGTGINSPLHF. For the CDR3, the DNA is TGTGCCAGCAGCTCCGGGACAGGAATAAATTCACCCCTCCACTTT.

This chain links TRBV29-1 with TRBJ1-5; D is uncertain. The germline gives CDR1 SQVTM, CDR2 ANQGSEA. CDR3 length equals 11 residues. V lost 6 bases and J 6 bases, leaving 9 bases between the germline ends. The CDR3 loop is CSVRGFQPQHF. The CDR3, as DNA: TGCAGCGTCCGAGGGTTTCAGCCCCAGCATTTT.

The chain is built from TRBV4-1 and TRBJ2-4; D is unclear. With 4 bases removed from V and 0 bases from J, the gap between germline ends came to 10 bases. Per the germline V gene, CDR1 is MGHRA and CDR2 is YSYEKL. CDR3 length equals 15 residues. CDR3 sequence reads: CASSPGPVAKNIQYF. CDR3 sequence (DNA): TGCGCCAGCAGCCCTGGCCCCGTAGCCAAAAACATTCAGTACTTC.

The chain carries TRBV7-5 and TRBJ1-1. TRBV7-5 is flagged as a pseudogene. The CDR3 is 15 amino acids. Here the CDR3 reads CARSARSFMNTEAFF. For the CDR3, the DNA is TGTGCCAGAAGCGCTCGGTCATTTATGAACACTGAAGCTTTCTTT.

The chain combines TRBV4-3 with TRBJ2-2, with 8 bases fitting TRBD1. The CDR3 loop spans 15 amino acids. CDR1 and CDR2 from the germline V gene are LGHNA and YSLEER. Trimming cost V 2 bases and J 3 bases; bases outside gene matches: 2. CDR3 in DNA: TGCGCCAGCAGCCAATTACAGGGGGACACCGGGGAGCTGTTTTTT. Its protein is CASSQLQGDTGELFF.